Shown below are 27 T cell receptor beta chains from a single sample sequenced in a study of Ad26.COV2.S vaccination and SARS-CoV-2 variants (dated by TCRdb to 2020 to 2023). The treatment or condition label for this specimen denotes: about 20 received Ad26.COV2.S at low or high dose, single or two shots; roughly five received placebo; per-sample allocation not given. Repertoires of vaccine and placebo recipients were sequenced from samples taken on day 63 after the first injection. The library was made by the immunoSEQ multiplex PCR assay. Drawn from immuneACCESS, this table holds only the in-frame rearrangements with V and J called that TCRdb kept. Clones are partly lost; checked studies trace under half to an unresolved V gene and leave the rest unexplained. Here the sample has almost 400,000 clones; approximately 90% occur a single time. In total, the top ten clones hold approximately 1.9% of the sample.

The input for sequencing was peripheral blood, taken in a trial of Ad26.COV2.S vaccine versus placebo. Every receptor here comes from a person between 18 and 59 years old who received the Ad26.COV2.S COVID-19 vaccine or a placebo.

The CDR3 sequence is CARSLNWFNQPQHF. CDR3 bases: TGTGCCAGAAGCTTGAACTGGTTCAATCAGCCCCAGCATTTT. This sequence joins TRBV5-3 and TRBJ1-5; D not certain. TRBV5-3 is placed among ORFs of uncertain function. The V and J ends lost 1 base and 3 bases respectively, with 8 bases between them. CDR3 size: 14 residues.

In DNA form, the CDR3 reads TGCGCCAGCAGCTTGACCCTAGGGCAGGATCATGGCTACACCTTC. Its translation is CASSLTLGQDHGYTF. This rearrangement joins TRBV5-1 to TRBJ1-2; D call uncertain. CDR1 is SGHRS, CDR2 YFSETQ, per germline. V gave up 1 base and J gave up 6 bases, with 16 bases separating them. This CDR3 spans 15 amino acids.

The rearrangement uses TRBV29-1 and TRBJ2-3; D not certain. Per the germline V gene, CDR1 is SQVTM and CDR2 is ANQGSEA. This CDR3 comprises 15 residues. V lost 6 bases to trimming and J lost 1 base, with 17 bases between them. The CDR3, as DNA: TGCAGCGTAAGGACCGGTAACGCCGGCACAGATACGCAGTATTTT. It specifies CSVRTGNAGTDTQYF.

The chain links TRBV7-8 to TRBJ2-7; no firm D call. Germline-derived CDR1 and CDR2 are SGHVS and FQNEAQ. V was cut by 2 bases and J by 6 bases, with 8 bases left in between. This CDR3 region has 12 residues. The CDR3 loop is CASSLSRVEQYF. In DNA form, the CDR3 reads TGTGCCAGCAGCTTATCTCGCGTCGAGCAGTACTTC.

The chain joins TRBV7-3 to TRBJ1-1, with TRBD1 matching 9 bases. This CDR3 is built from 13 residues. The junction had 6 bases not matched to a gene; V was cut back by 5 bases and J by 8 bases. Germline V lookup: CDR1 SGHTA, CDR2 FQGTGA. This CDR3 reads CASSRYGTGEAFF. CDR3 bases: TGTGCCAGCAGCCGCTATGGGACAGGGGAAGCTTTCTTT. Complete variable domain (other parts from reference TRBV7-3 and TRBJ1-1): GAGVSQTPSNKVTEKGKYVELRCDPISGHTALYWYRQSLGQGPEFLIYFQGTGAADDSGLPNDRFFAVRPEGSVSTLKIQRTERGDSAVYLCASSRYGTGEAFFGQGTRLTVV.

The rearrangement joins TRBV7-8 to TRBJ2-2; 11 nucleotides align to TRBD2. The length of the CDR3 is 16 residues. J gave up 4 bases and V 4 bases, and 5 bases lay outside the gene matches. The germline V gene encodes CDR1 SGHVS and CDR2 FQNEAQ. DNA of the CDR3: TGTGCCAGCAGCTCCCTAGCGGGAGGCTTCACCGGGGAGCTGTTTTTT. It yields the protein CASSSLAGGFTGELFF.

The gene calls are TRBV28 and TRBJ2-5; 8 nucleotides match TRBD2. The trim removed 2 bases at V and 1 base at J, leaving 9 bases unmatched. CDR3 length: 17 amino acids. CDR1 is MDHEN, CDR2 SYDVKM, per germline. This chain's CDR3 is CASSLGVTSGFQETQYF. DNA for the CDR3: TGTGCCAGCAGTTTAGGAGTAACTAGCGGCTTCCAAGAGACCCAGTACTTC.

The chain joins TRBV11-2 to TRBJ2-5; D may match TRBD1 or TRBD2 (5 bases each). Deletions cut 5 bases from V and 4 bases from J, with 26 bases between. The CDR3 loop spans 18 amino acids. From germline, CDR1 is SGHAT and CDR2 FQNNGV. The CDR3 DNA sequence: TGTGCCAGCAGCCAGGGAGCAGGGTCCTGGCTTTCGTTAGAGACCCAGTACTTC. Encoded protein: CASSQGAGSWLSLETQYF. Together with reference TRBV11-2 and TRBJ2-5, the CDR3 gives the full variable domain: EAGVAQSPRYKIIEKRQSVAFWCNPISGHATLYWYQQILGQGPKLLIQFQNNGVVDDSQLPKDRFSAERLKGVDSTLKIQPAKLEDSAVYLCASSQGAGSWLSLETQYFGPGTRLLVL.

V gene TRBV19 combines with J gene TRBJ2-2, with TRBD1 matching 10 bases. Germline-derived CDR1 and CDR2 are LNHDA and SQIVND (reference sequence). J lost 3 bases, V lost 3 bases, and 4 bases had no gene match. This CDR3 spans 16 amino acids. The CDR3 region is CASSMRTGGDTGELFF. The CDR3 nucleotides read TGTGCCAGTAGTATGAGGACAGGGGGAGACACCGGGGAGCTGTTTTTT.

The rearrangement uses TRBV5-8 and TRBJ2-1; TRBD2 matches 10 bases. This CDR3 spans 15 amino acids. The V gene's germline CDR1 is SGHTS and CDR2 YDEGEE. Germline trimming cut 3 bases from V and 6 bases from J; bases unmatched to any gene: 6. CDR3 amino acids: CASSYRTSGLNEQFF. The CDR3 DNA reads TGTGCCAGCAGCTACCGGACTAGCGGCCTCAATGAGCAGTTCTTC.

The genes are TRBV29-1 and TRBJ2-1; 9 bases are a match to TRBD2. The trim removed 3 bases at V and 4 bases at J, leaving 4 bases unmatched. Per the germline V gene, CDR1 is SQVTM and CDR2 is ANQGSEA. The CDR3 loop spans 14 amino acids. CDR3 sequence: CSVEGGREYNEQFF. For the CDR3, the DNA is TGCAGCGTTGAGGGCGGGAGGGAATACAATGAGCAGTTCTTC.

J is TRBJ2-7 and V is TRBV29-1; a weak D match, TRBD1 (6 bases). Trimming left V 0 bases short and J 3 bases short, with 9 bases between. The CDR3 consists of 13 residues. Germline CDR1 and CDR2: SQVTM and ANQGSEA. The CDR3 here is CSVEDAGVYEQYF. DNA of the CDR3: TGCAGCGTTGAAGATGCAGGGGTCTACGAGCAGTACTTC.

This rearrangement joins TRBV27 to TRBJ1-1; D gene unclear. V was cut by 5 bases and J by 6 bases, with 16 bases left in between. The length of the CDR3 is 14 residues. CDR1 is MNHEY, CDR2 SMNVEV, per germline (reference sequence). The CDR3 DNA follows: TGTGCCAGCAGTCCGACGGCGGGGTATGCTGAAGCTTTCTTT. Translated: CASSPTAGYAEAFF.

This chain joins TRBV3-1 (or the pseudogene TRBV3-2) and TRBJ1-1, with TRBD1 matching over 7 bases. Germline-derived CDR1 and CDR2 are LGHDT and YNNKEL (reference sequence). There are 18 residues in the CDR3. J was trimmed by 0 bases and V by 0 bases; bases with no gene match: 10. The CDR3 reads CASSQERQGCLLNTEAFF. The CDR3 DNA follows: TGTGCCAGCAGCCAAGAAAGACAGGGCTGTTTGCTGAACACTGAAGCTTTCTTT.

CDR3 sequence (DNA): TGCGCCAGCAGCCAAGTTGCGGGATCTCCATACGAGCAGTACTTC. Its protein product is CASSQVAGSPYEQYF. The rearrangement links TRBV4-1 to TRBJ2-7, with D perhaps TRBD2 (6 bases). From germline, CDR1 is MGHRA and CDR2 YSYEKL. Between the trimmed V and J ends, which lost 1 base and 4 bases, there was a span of 14 bases. This CDR3 comprises 15 residues.

The count of this clone is one. The gene calls are TRBV29-1 and TRBJ1-1; D uncertain. The CDR3 runs 11 residues. Per the germline V gene, CDR1 is SQVTM and CDR2 is ANQGSEA. The germline V and J ends were trimmed by 3 bases and 1 base, with 3 bases remaining between them. DNA for the CDR3: TGCAGCGTTGAGGGGAACACTGAAGCTTTCTTT. It specifies CSVEGNTEAFF.

This sequence joins TRBV6-4 and TRBJ1-5; 10 bases align to TRBD1. The CDR3 length is 16 residues. J lost 7 bases, V lost 7 bases, and 13 bases had no gene match. Germline lookup yields CDR1 MRHNA and CDR2 SNTAGT. DNA of the CDR3: TGTGCCAGCAAAAGGGACAGGGGCGCTAAAGGACAGCCCCAGCATTTT. This gives the protein CASKRDRGAKGQPQHF.

V and J are TRBV27 and TRBJ2-1; D might be TRBD2 (5 bases). V was clipped by 4 bases and J by 10 bases, with 20 bases between them. Germline V gene data show CDR1 as MNHEY and CDR2 as SMNVEV (reference sequence). This CDR3 spans 15 amino acids. CDR3 in amino acids: CASSSFPREPWEQFF. Written as DNA, the CDR3 is TGTGCCAGCAGTTCTTTCCCCCGGGAACCATGGGAGCAGTTCTTC.

The rearrangement uses TRBV4-1 and TRBJ2-1; 13 nucleotides line up with TRBD2. Germline CDR1 MGHRA, CDR2 YSYEKL. V dropped 4 bases and J dropped 5; count of bases not matched to a gene: 2. The CDR3 extends over 15 amino acids. The CDR3 sequence: CASSLLAGGNNEQFF. The CDR3 DNA is TGCGCCAGCAGCCTACTAGCGGGAGGGAACAATGAGCAGTTCTTC.

This clone came up a few times. This chain connects TRBV7-8 to TRBJ1-2; D might be TRBD1 (5 bases). The CDR3 covers 14 residues. The ends were cut back, 1 base at V and 4 bases at J, with 10 bases in the middle. Germline CDR1 is SGHVS and CDR2 is FQNEAQ. The DNA for the CDR3 is TGTGCCAGCAGCTTAGAACCGGGGCCCTATGGCTACACCTTC. Its translation is CASSLEPGPYGYTF.

The chain is built from TRBV24-1 and TRBJ2-1; 8 bases match TRBD1. V lost 9 bases, J lost 6 bases, and 9 bases stayed unmatched. Germline V gene sequence: CDR1 KGHDR, CDR2 SFDVKD. The CDR3 runs 14 residues. In DNA, the CDR3 is TGTGCCACCCGAGGGTCAGGGGGCCCCAATGAGCAGTTCTTC. This translates into CATRGSGGPNEQFF.

This chain links TRBV11-3 with TRBJ2-7, with TRBD2 identical over 13 bases. The CDR3 has 14 amino acids. Germline V gene data show CDR1 as SGHNT and CDR2 as YENEEA. V lost 5 bases to trimming and J lost 4 bases; unmatched junction nucleotides: 2. CDR3 sequence: CASSGTSGVYEQYF. CDR3 DNA sequence: TGTGCCAGCAGCGGGACTAGCGGGGTTTACGAGCAGTACTTC.

The rearrangement links TRBV30 to TRBJ2-3; D is unclear. The CDR3 is 12 amino acids. V lost 1 base, J lost 3 bases, and 5 bases lay in between. Per germline, CDR1 GTSNPN and CDR2 SVGIG (reference sequence). The CDR3 region has the DNA TGTGCCTGGAGTGGCCAGACAGATACGCAGTATTTT. Translating it yields CAWSGQTDTQYF.

This clone was observed a single time. V usage is TRBV4-1 and J usage is TRBJ2-7; possible D gene TRBD2, 6 bases. Trimming pared 1 base from V and 4 bases from J, leaving 14 bases between. CDR1 and CDR2 (germline): MGHRA, YSYEKL. CDR3 length equals 15 residues. CDR3 bases: TGCGCCAGCAGCCAAGGCAAACTAGCCGGATACGAGCAGTACTTC. It codes for CASSQGKLAGYEQYF.

The chain has TRBV6-5 and TRBJ1-5, with a weak D call TRBD1 (5 bases). The germline V and J ends were trimmed by 6 bases and 9 bases, with 21 bases remaining between them. There are 15 residues in the CDR3. Per germline, CDR1 MNHEY and CDR2 SVGAGI. The CDR3 sequence: CASRGSGGGERPQHF. For the CDR3, the DNA is TGTGCCAGCAGGGGGAGCGGGGGTGGGGAACGGCCCCAGCATTTT.

The V gene is TRBV2, the J gene TRBJ2-7; D assignment may be TRBD1 or TRBD2 (5 bases each). There are 12 residues in the CDR3. The V and J ends lost 8 bases and 2 bases respectively, with 10 bases between them. Germline values: CDR1 SNHLY, CDR2 FYNNEI. The DNA of the CDR3 is TGTGCCAGCGGGACGGATACCTACGAGCAGTACTTC. This translates into CASGTDTYEQYF.

The genes are TRBV19 and TRBJ2-7; 7 bases are shared with TRBD1. The V segment lost 3 bases and the J segment 2 bases; nucleotides outside the gene matches: 7. CDR3 length: 15 amino acids. The germline CDR1 and CDR2 sequences are LNHDA and SQIVND (reference sequence). DNA for the CDR3: TGTGCCAGTAGTATTTCCTCCCAGGGGGCCTACGAGCAGTACTTC. Its protein product is CASSISSQGAYEQYF.